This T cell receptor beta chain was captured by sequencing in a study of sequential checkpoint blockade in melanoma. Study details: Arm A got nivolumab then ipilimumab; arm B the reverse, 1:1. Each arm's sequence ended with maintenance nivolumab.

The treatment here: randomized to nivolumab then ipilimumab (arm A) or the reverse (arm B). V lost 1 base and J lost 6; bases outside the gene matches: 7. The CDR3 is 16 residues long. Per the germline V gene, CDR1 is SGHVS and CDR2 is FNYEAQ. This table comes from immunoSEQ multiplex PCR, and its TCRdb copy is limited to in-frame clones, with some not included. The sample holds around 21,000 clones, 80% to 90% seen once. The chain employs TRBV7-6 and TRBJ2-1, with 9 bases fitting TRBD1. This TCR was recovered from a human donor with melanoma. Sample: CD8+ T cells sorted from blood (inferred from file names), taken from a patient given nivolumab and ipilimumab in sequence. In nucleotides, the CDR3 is TGTGCCAGCAGCTTAGAATGGGGGACAGGGTTCAATGAGCAGTTCTTC. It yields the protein CASSLEWGTGFNEQFF.